This T cell receptor beta chain was observed in a study of blood T cell repertoires in COVID-19. As for the study in general: Both acute and convalescent COVID-19 samples were obtained from the United States, Italy and Spain. PBMCs, B-cell-depleted T cells, or T cells provided the cDNA or gDNA that made up the material.

Per the original data handling: How many nucleated cells were present was estimated from reference gene primer amplification. Libraries were prepared by immunoSEQ multiplex PCR; TCRdb keeps only in-frame clonotypes and omits some of them. That table supplies the V and J calls and clone size; D and trimming were determined from the DNA. The table includes about 83,000 clones, around nine tenths detected once. The CDR3 runs to 14 residues. V was clipped by 4 bases and J by 3 bases; unmatched bases: 3. The germline CDR1 and CDR2 sequences are MGHRA and YSYEKL. This rearrangement joins TRBV4-1 to TRBJ1-5, with 7 bases fitting TRBD1. Sequencing input: peripheral blood. The source of this sequence is a man at least 80 years old with active or convalescent COVID-19. CDR3 sequence (DNA): TGCGCCAGCAGCCCGGGACAGCTCAATCAGCCCCAGCATTTT. It encodes CASSPGQLNQPQHF.